This T cell receptor beta chain was sequenced in a study of cytomegalovirus exposure and HLA in healthy donors. Study-wide context: The same platform as the roughly 700 first-cohort repertoires was used for the 130 or so validation repertoires, a later analysis reported.

After removal of 5 bases from V and 9 bases from J, the junction contained 9 bases not matched to a gene. Germline CDR1 and CDR2: SGHTA and FQGNSA. CDR3 length: 14 amino acids. Study findings and constraints: Among TCR beta chains, those listed as cytomegalovirus-associated numbered 164. High sensitivity and specificity were reportedly achieved when the classifier diagnosed cytomegalovirus status.

Comment on this clone: Its antigen is not known.

The assay was immunoSEQ multiplex PCR, and TCRdb's table has in-frame clones only and misses some. This table has more than 200,000 clones, less than 95% appearing once. The study drew the donors from its roughly 130-subject validation cohort, separate from the roughly 670-subject first cohort. The TCR comes from a woman in her thirties in good health and CMV-seronegative. The V and J genes are TRBV7-2 and TRBJ2-1; 8 bases agree with TRBD2. Sample: PBMCs. For the CDR3, the DNA is TGTGCCAGCAGCGCCCAGACTAGCGTCGGTGAGCAGTTCTTC. It encodes CASSAQTSVGEQFF.